These T cell receptor beta chains were read from a single sample in a study of blood T cells in healthy people across ages. TCRdb reprocessed the 5' RACE reads with MiXCR, giving one entry per CDR3 protein. The sample shows about 1.6 million distinct CDR3 sequences, roughly 32% of them seen only once. Specimen: blood. These receptors were obtained from a woman aged 25 to 39 in good health. CDR3s include the opening cysteine and the closing phenylalanine or tryptophan. The order of the fields is D gene, clone size, J gene, V gene, CDR3 DNA, CDR3 protein. The D gene is left open where the match is weak. Some rows have no size entry. The others give once, few or many, or a class for an expanded clone.

TRBD2	few	TRBJ2-3	TRBV20-1	TGCAGTGCTAGAGCTGGCGGGGGTAGGGATACGCAGTATTTT	CSARAGGGRDTQYF
TRBD1	-	TRBJ2-2	TRBV11-1	TGTGCCAGCAGATATGGACAGGCGAACACCGGGGAGCGGTTTTTT	CASRYGQANTGERFF
TRBD2	many	TRBJ2-7	TRBV13	TGTGCCAGCAGCTACCCTATGGGAGGGAACGGCTCCTACGAGCAGTACTTC	CASSYPMGGNGSYEQYF
TRBD2	few	TRBJ2-3	TRBV29-1	TGCAGCGTAGGGACTAGCGGGAGATTAGATACGCAGTATTTT	CSVGTSGRLDTQYF
TRBD2	-	TRBJ2-7	TRBV29-1	TGCAGCGTTGGGCTAGCGGCTCCTTACGAGCAGTACTTC	CSVGLAAPYEQYF
TRBD2	few	TRBJ2-1	TRBV20-1	TGCAGCGCCGGGAGCGGGAGGGGCAATGAGCAGTTCTTC	CSAGSGRGNEQFF
-	-	TRBJ1-1	TRBV6-5	TGTGCCAGCAAATCCCCACAAACCACTGAAGCTTTCTTT	CASKSPQTTEAFF
-	-	TRBJ2-5	TRBV11-3	TGTGCCAGCAGCTTAGGACTGGACGGACAAGAGACCCAGTACTTC	CASSLGLDGQETQYF
TRBD2	few	TRBJ2-7	TRBV13	TGTGCCAGCAGCAACCGAGGGCGGGGGGCCTCCTACGAGCAGTACTTC	CASSNRGRGASYEQYF
TRBD1	few	TRBJ2-7	TRBV25-1	TGTGCCAGCAGTGAATCCCAGGGGGCATCCTACGAGCAGTACTTC	CASSESQGASYEQYF
-	many	TRBJ2-1	TRBV20-1	TGCAGTGCTACAGTTGGGCGGGATGAGCAGTTCTTC	CSATVGRDEQFF
-	-	TRBJ1-1	TRBV6-5	TGTGCCAGCAGTTACTCGGGATTCAGGACTGAAGCTTTCTTT	CASSYSGFRTEAFF
-	-	TRBJ2-3	TRBV6-1	TGTGCCAGCAGCAAGGACGGACCTAGCACAGATACGCAGTATTTT	CASSKDGPSTDTQYF
TRBD1	few	TRBJ1-5	TRBV6-6	TGTGCCAGCAGTTTTACAGGGGGCGAAGGTAATCAGCCCCAGCATTTT	CASSFTGGEGNQPQHF
-	-	TRBJ1-5	TRBV30	TGTGCCTGGAGCGCAAATAGGGGTCAGCCCCAGCATTTT	CAWSANRGQPQHF
TRBD2	few	TRBJ2-3	TRBV7-9	TGTGCCAGCAGTTTCCCGGGACTAGCGGGGGGTGATACGCAGTATTTT	CASSFPGLAGGDTQYF
-	few	TRBJ2-3	TRBV5-1	TGCGCCAGCAGCTCCTTCAGCAGGGGCACAGATACGCAGTATTTT	CASSSFSRGTDTQYF
-	few	TRBJ2-7	TRBV5-1	TGCGCCAGCAGCTTGGCCGAACCCTACGAGCAGTACTTC	CASSLAEPYEQYF
-	-	TRBJ1-1	TRBV5-1	TGCGCCAGCAGCTTTAGGGACGAGAACACTGAAGCTTTCTTT	CASSFRDENTEAFF
TRBD1	few	TRBJ1-2	TRBV7-6	TGTGCCAGCAGCTCGCTAGAGGACAGGGGAGTGGACTATGGCTACACCTTC	CASSSLEDRGVDYGYTF
TRBD1	-	TRBJ2-1	TRBV20-1	TGCAGTGCCGACAGGGACAGGGGAAACAATGAGCAGTTCTTC	CSADRDRGNNEQFF
-	-	TRBJ2-1	TRBV6-1	TGTGCCAGCACCGGGCCTATCAATGAGCAGTTCTTC	CASTGPINEQFF
TRBD2	-	TRBJ2-7	TRBV6-2/TRBV6-3	TGTGCCAGCAGGCTGACTAGCGGGAGCTCCTACGAGCAGTACTTC	CASRLTSGSSYEQYF
TRBD1	few	TRBJ2-5	TRBV15	TGTGCCAGCGCGGACAGGGGATGGACCCAGTACTTC	CASADRGWTQYF
TRBD1	-	TRBJ2-5	TRBV2	TGTGCCAGCAGATTGGACAGGGCAACAGAGACCCAGTACTTC	CASRLDRATETQYF
-	few	TRBJ1-1	TRBV5-1	TGCGCCAGCAGCTTGGTCAAGGGAAGGGGGGACACTGAAGCTTTCTTT	CASSLVKGRGDTEAFF
-	few	TRBJ2-7	TRBV20-1	TGCAGTGCTAGAGACTTCGGACGGAGCTCCTACGAGCAGTACTTC	CSARDFGRSSYEQYF
TRBD2	-	TRBJ2-3	TRBV10-2	TGCGCCAGCGATGAAATGGGGACTAGCGGTAGCACAGATACGCAGTATTTT	CASDEMGTSGSTDTQYF
TRBD2	few	TRBJ2-7	TRBV7-8	TGTGCCAGCGGGGGAGGGCGGGGTCACGCCTACGAGCAGTACTTC	CASGGGRGHAYEQYF
-	-	TRBJ1-1	TRBV3-1	TGTGCCGGCAGCCAAAATGGGGTTAACGCTGAAGCTTTCTTT	CAGSQNGVNAEAFF
-	few	TRBJ2-7	TRBV6-2/TRBV6-3	TGTGCCAGCAGCAAGAAGAGGGAGCAGTACTTC	CASSKKREQYF
-	-	TRBJ2-1	TRBV4-1	TGCGCCAACAGTCAAAGCCCCCAGGGGCTGACCCCGGGCTACAATGAGCAGTTCTTC	CANSQSPQGLTPGYNEQFF
-	few	TRBJ2-3	TRBV6-4	TGTGCCAGCTCGATAGGGGGGGAGACAGATACGCAGTATTTT	CASSIGGETDTQYF
TRBD1	-	TRBJ2-6	TRBV2	TGTGCCAGTGCCGGGACAGGGGGCTCTGGGGCCAACGTCCTGACTTTC	CASAGTGGSGANVLTF
-	-	TRBJ2-5	TRBV28	TGTGCCAGCACCTCGGGGGAGGCGGAGACCCAGTACTTC	CASTSGEAETQYF
-	-	TRBJ2-2	TRBV28	TGTGCCAGCAGTTTACGGGAGACCACCGGGGAGCTGTTTTTT	CASSLRETTGELFF